The present T cell receptor beta chain was sequenced within a study of T cell responses to AZD1222 COVID-19 vaccine. Trimming left V 6 bases short and J 5 bases short, with 13 bases between. Germline loops: CDR1 MNHEY, CDR2 SVGAGI. The CDR3 sequence is 13 residues long. Details on this clone: The antigen is unknown.

Study-wide results and limits: Clonal diversity may have been underestimated in mostly white British donors. Just a handful of people given AZD1222 tested seropositive at baseline. Spike-wide vaccine-associated CD4 TCRs dominated at 160-218 and 743-854.

TCRdb keeps only in-frame clones here, not all; method: immunoSEQ multiplex PCR. The sample includes roughly 98,000 clones, almost 90% of them seen just once. This chain links TRBV6-5 with TRBJ1-1; TRBD1 might be the D (5 bases). The sample consisted of peripheral blood, taken 28 days after the second AZD1222 dose. The TCR originated in an adult who received the AZD1222 COVID-19 vaccine. CDR3 residues: CASSPKGWTEAFF. The CDR3 DNA follows: TGTGCCAGCAGCCCAAAGGGGTGGACTGAAGCTTTCTTT.